The rows below give T cell receptor beta chains drawn from one sample of a study of CD8+ T cells in alopecia areata. Sequencing was performed with immunoSEQ multiplex PCR; in TCRdb, only in-frame clones are kept and a portion is missing. The sample has roughly 150,000 clones; about 51% are singletons. The material sequenced was CD8+ T cells sorted from blood, taken at week 0. The source is a human donor with alopecia areata. The CDR3 runs from the conserved cysteine through the conserved F or W. A D gene is named only where the DNA matches it firmly. Part of the rows lack a size; the others show once, few, many or a class for expanded clones.

v_call	j_call	clone_size	d_call	cdr3_aa	cdr3_nt
TRBV11-2	TRBJ1-1	-	TRBD1	CASSGSRDRAGNTEAFF	TGTGCCAGCAGCGGGAGCCGGGACAGGGCGGGGAACACTGAAGCTTTCTTT
TRBV29-1	TRBJ2-2	-	-	CSVGSFRVPGELFF	TGCAGCGTTGGATCCTTCCGGGTCCCCGGGGAGCTGTTTTTT
TRBV7-8	TRBJ1-5	-	TRBD1	CASSRTGLNQPQHF	TGTGCCAGCAGCCGGACAGGGCTCAATCAGCCCCAGCATTTT
TRBV9	TRBJ2-4	once	TRBD2	CASSPYGTSGNIQYF	TGTGCCAGCAGCCCCTACGGGACTAGCGGGAACATTCAGTACTTC
TRBV11-2	TRBJ2-7	-	-	CASSLNRYYEQYF	TGTGCCAGCAGCTTGAACAGGTACTACGAGCAGTACTTC
TRBV11-2	TRBJ2-6	-	TRBD2	CASSLEGRGEEVLTF	TGTGCCAGCAGCTTAGAAGGGAGGGGAGAAGAAGTCCTGACTTTC
TRBV5-1	TRBJ2-1	-	-	CASSLAVGGTNNEQFF	TGCGCCAGCAGCTTGGCTGTCGGGGGGACAAACAATGAGCAGTTCTTC
TRBV15	TRBJ1-2	once	-	CATSREQGSGYTF	TGTGCCACCAGCAGAGAACAGGGAAGTGGCTACACCTTC
TRBV27	TRBJ2-1	many	-	CASSLLAGATYNEQFF	TGTGCCAGCAGTTTATTAGCAGGCGCAACCTACAATGAGCAGTTCTTC
TRBV4-3	TRBJ1-6	-	TRBD1	CASSQGSLTGLSNSPLHF	TGCGCCAGCAGCCAAGGGTCCCTGACAGGGTTATCGAATTCACCCCTCCACTTT
TRBV2	TRBJ2-3	-	-	CARDWWGTRTDTQYF	TGTGCCCGCGACTGGTGGGGGACCCGCACAGATACGCAGTATTTT
TRBV4-3	TRBJ2-6	-	-	CASSQSPDSGANVLTF	TGCGCCAGCAGCCAAAGCCCTGACTCTGGGGCCAACGTCCTGACTTTC
TRBV30	TRBJ1-2	-	TRBD1	CAWGTGGVYGYTF	TGTGCGTGGGGGACAGGGGGCGTTTATGGCTACACCTTC
TRBV7-3	TRBJ2-2	-	-	CASSLSGTGELFF	TGTGCCAGCAGCTTAAGTGGAACCGGGGAGCTGTTTTTT
TRBV2	TRBJ1-1	-	-	CASSVPNTEAFF	TGTGCCAGCAGTGTGCCGAACACTGAAGCTTTCTTT
TRBV29-1	TRBJ2-1	-	TRBD1	CSVVGQGGENEQFF	TGCAGCGTTGTAGGACAGGGGGGCGAGAATGAGCAGTTCTTC
TRBV30	TRBJ1-1	-	-	CAWSGLLGVTEAFF	TGTGCCTGGAGTGGGCTTCTGGGGGTCACTGAAGCTTTCTTT
TRBV29-1	TRBJ1-2	-	TRBD1	CSVGRTGTGDYGYTF	TGCAGCGTTGGACGGACAGGGACGGGGGACTATGGCTACACCTTC
TRBV30	TRBJ2-7	-	TRBD1	CAWSVGTGDYEQYF	TGTGCCTGGAGTGTGGGGACAGGGGACTACGAGCAGTACTTC
TRBV7-2	TRBJ2-7	-	-	CASRRSDYEQYF	TGTGCCAGCCGCCGATCAGACTACGAGCAGTACTTC
TRBV29-1	TRBJ1-2	few	TRBD1	CSVEVGGANGYTF	TGCAGCGTTGAAGTAGGGGGCGCAAATGGCTACACCTTC
TRBV19	TRBJ2-1	-	-	CASSPFAGTYNEQFF	TGTGCCAGTAGTCCCTTCGCGGGGACCTACAATGAGCAGTTCTTC